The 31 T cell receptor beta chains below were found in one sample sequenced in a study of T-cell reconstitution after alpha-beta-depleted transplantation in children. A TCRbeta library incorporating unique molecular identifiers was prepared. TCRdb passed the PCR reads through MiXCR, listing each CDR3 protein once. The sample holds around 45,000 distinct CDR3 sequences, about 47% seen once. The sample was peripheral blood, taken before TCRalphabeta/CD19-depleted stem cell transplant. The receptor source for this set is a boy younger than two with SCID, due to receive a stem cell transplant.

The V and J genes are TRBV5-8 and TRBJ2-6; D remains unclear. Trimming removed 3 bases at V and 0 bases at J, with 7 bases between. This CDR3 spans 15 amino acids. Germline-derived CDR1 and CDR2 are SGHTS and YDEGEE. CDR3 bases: TGTGCCAGCAGCTCTTACCCCTCTGGGGCCAACGTCCTGACTTTC. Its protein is CASSSYPSGANVLTF.

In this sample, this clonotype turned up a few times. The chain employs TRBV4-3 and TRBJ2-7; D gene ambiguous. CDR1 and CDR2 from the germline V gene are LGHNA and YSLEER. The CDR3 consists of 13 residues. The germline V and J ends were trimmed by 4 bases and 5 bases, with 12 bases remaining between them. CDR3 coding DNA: TGCGCCAGCAGCCCAGCAATGGGCGACGAGCAGTACTTC. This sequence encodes CASSPAMGDEQYF.

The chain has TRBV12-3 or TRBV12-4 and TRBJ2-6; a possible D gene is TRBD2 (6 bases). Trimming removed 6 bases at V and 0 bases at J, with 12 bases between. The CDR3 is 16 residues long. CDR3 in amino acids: CASRLRGNSGANVLTF. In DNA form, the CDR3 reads TGTGCCAGCAGGCTACGGGGGAACTCTGGGGCCAACGTCCTGACTTTC.

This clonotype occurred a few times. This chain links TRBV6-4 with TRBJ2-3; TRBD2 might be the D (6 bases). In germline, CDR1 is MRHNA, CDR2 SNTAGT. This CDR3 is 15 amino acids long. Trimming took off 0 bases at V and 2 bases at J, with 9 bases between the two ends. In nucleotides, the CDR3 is TGTGCCAGCAGTGACTCGCCGGGAGCCACAGATACGCAGTATTTT. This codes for CASSDSPGATDTQYF.

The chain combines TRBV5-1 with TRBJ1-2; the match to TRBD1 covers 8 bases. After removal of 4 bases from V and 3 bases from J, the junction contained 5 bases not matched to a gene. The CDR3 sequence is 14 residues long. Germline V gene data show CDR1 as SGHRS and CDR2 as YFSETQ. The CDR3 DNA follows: TGCGCCAGCAGCCTGACAGGGGCGGACTATGGCTACACCTTC. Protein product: CASSLTGADYGYTF.

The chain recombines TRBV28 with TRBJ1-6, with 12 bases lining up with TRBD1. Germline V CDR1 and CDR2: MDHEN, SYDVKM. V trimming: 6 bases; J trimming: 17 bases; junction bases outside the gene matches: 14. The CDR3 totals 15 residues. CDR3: CASRSSGQGAIVFHF. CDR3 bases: TGTGCCAGCAGATCCTCGGGACAGGGGGCTATTGTTTTCCACTTT.

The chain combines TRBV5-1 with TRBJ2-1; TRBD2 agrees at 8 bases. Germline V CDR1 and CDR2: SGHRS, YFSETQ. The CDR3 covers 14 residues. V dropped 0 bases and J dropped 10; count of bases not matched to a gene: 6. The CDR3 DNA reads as TGCGCCAGCAGCTTGGGGTCGGGGGGGCTGGAGCAGTTCTTC. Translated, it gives CASSLGSGGLEQFF.

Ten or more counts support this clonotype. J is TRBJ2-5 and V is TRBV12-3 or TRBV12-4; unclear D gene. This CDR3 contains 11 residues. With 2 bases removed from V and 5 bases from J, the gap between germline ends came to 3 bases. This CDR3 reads CASSLKETQYF. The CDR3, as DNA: TGTGCCAGCAGTTTAAAGGAGACCCAGTACTTC.

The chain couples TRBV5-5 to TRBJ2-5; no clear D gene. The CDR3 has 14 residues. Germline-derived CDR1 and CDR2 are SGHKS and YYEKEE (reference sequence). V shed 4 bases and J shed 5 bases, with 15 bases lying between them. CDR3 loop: CASSEPGIGETQYF. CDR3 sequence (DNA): TGTGCCAGCAGCGAACCGGGCATAGGGGAGACCCAGTACTTC.

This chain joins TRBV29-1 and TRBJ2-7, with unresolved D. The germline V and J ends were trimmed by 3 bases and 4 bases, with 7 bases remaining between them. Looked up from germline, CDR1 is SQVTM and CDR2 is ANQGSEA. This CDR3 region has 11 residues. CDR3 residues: CSVETGYEQYF. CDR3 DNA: TGCAGCGTTGAGACGGGTTACGAGCAGTACTTC.

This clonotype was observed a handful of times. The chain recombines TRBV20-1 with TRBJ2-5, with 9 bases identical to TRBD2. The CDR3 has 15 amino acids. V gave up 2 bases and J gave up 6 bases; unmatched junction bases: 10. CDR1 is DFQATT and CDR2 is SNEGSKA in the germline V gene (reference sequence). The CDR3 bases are TGCAGTGCTAGACCCCGGAGCGGGGGGCGGAAGACCCAGTACTTC. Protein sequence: CSARPRSGGRKTQYF.

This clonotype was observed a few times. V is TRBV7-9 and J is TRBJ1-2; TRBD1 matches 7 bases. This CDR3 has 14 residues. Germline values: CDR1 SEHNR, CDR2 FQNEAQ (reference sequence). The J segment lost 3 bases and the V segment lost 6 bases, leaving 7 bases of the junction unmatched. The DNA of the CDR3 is TGTGCCAGCAGTCCACAGGGGTTTGACTATGGCTACACCTTC. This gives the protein CASSPQGFDYGYTF.

The CDR3 DNA is TGTGCCAGCAGCCCGGAAAAGGGGGTTCCCTACGAGCAGTACTTC. Its protein product is CASSPEKGVPYEQYF. The chain uses TRBV4-2 and TRBJ2-7, with D tentatively TRBD1 (6 bases). With 4 bases removed from V and 2 bases from J, the gap between germline ends came to 15 bases. Germline V gene data show CDR1 as LGHNA and CDR2 as YNFKEQ. The CDR3 has 15 residues.

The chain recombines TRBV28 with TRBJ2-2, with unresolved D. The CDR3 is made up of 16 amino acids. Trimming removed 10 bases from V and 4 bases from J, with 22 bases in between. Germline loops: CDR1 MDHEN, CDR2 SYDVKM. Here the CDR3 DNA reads TGTGCCACGACAACTGGGCCTATCGGAACCACCGGGGAGCTGTTTTTT. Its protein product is CATTTGPIGTTGELFF.

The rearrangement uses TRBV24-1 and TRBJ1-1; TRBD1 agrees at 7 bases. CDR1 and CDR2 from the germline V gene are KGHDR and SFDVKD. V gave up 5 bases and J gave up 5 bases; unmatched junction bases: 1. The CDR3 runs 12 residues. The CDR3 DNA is TGTGCCACCAGTGCAGGGGGGACTGAAGCTTTCTTT. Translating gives CATSAGGTEAFF.

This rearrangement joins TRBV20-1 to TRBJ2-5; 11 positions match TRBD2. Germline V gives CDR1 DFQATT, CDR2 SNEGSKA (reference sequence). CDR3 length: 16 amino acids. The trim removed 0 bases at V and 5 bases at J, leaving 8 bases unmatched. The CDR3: CSAREPSGGTGETQYF. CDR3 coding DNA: TGCAGTGCTAGAGAGCCTAGCGGGGGGACTGGGGAGACCCAGTACTTC.

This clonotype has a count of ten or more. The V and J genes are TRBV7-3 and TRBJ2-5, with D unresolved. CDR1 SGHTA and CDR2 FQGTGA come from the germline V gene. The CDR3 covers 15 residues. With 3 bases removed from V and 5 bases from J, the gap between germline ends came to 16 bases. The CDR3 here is CASSLNDGLGETQYF. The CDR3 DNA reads TGTGCCAGCAGCTTGAACGATGGCCTAGGGGAGACCCAGTACTTC.

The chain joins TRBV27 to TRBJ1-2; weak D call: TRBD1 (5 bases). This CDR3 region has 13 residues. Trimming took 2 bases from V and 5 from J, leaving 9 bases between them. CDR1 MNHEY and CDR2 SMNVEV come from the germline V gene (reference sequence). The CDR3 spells CASSLQGFYGYTF. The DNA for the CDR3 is TGTGCCAGCAGTTTACAGGGTTTTTATGGCTACACCTTC.

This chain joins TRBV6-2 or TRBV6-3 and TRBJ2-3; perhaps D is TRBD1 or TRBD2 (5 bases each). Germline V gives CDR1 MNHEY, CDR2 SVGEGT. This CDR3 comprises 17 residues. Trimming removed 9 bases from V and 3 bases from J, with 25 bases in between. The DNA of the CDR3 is TGTGCCAGTTCCCTACCTTCTCCTGGGGGTCTGACAGATACGCAGTATTTT. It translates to CASSLPSPGGLTDTQYF.

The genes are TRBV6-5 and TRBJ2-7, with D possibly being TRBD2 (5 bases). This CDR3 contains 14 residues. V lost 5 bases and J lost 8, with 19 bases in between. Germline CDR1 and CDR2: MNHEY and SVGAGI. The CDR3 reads CASSPSTKGWQQYF. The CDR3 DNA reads TGTGCCAGCAGTCCCTCGACTAAAGGATGGCAGCAGTACTTC.

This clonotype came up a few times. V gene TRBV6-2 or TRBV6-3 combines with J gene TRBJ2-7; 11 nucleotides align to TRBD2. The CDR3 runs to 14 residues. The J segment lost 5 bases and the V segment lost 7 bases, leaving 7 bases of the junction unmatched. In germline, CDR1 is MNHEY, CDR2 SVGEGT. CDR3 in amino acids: CASKQGLADHEQYF. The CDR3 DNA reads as TGTGCCAGCAAACAGGGACTAGCGGATCACGAGCAGTACTTC.

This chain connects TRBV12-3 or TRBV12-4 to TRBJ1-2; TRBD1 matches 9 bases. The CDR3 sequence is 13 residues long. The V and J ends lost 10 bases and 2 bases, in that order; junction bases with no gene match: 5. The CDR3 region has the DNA TGTGCCACCACAGGGGGCGAGAACTATGGCTACACCTTC. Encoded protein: CATTGGENYGYTF.

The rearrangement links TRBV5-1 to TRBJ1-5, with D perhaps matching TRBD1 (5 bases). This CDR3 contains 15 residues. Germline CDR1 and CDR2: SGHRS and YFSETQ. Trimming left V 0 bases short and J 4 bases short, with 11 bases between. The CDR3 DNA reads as TGCGCCAGCAGCTTGGCCGGGGGGGGGAATCAGCCCCAGCATTTT. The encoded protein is CASSLAGGGNQPQHF.

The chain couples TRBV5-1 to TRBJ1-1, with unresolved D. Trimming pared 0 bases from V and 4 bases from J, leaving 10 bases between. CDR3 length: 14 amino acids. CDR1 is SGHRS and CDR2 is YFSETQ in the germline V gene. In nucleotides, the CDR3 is TGCGCCAGCAGCTTGGGGGCGGTGGGCACTGAAGCTTTCTTT. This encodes CASSLGAVGTEAFF.

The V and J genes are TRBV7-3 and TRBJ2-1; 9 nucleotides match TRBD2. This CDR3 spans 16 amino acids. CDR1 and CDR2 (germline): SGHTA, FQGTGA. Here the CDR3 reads CASAPGSGGFYNEQFF. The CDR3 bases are TGTGCTAGCGCCCCCGGCAGCGGGGGGTTCTACAATGAGCAGTTCTTC.

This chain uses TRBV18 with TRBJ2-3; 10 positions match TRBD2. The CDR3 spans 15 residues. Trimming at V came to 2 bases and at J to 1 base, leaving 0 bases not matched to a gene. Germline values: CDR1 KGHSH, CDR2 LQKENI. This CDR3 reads CASSPGTSGTDTQYF. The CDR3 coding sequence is TGTGCCAGCTCACCAGGGACTAGCGGCACAGATACGCAGTATTTT.

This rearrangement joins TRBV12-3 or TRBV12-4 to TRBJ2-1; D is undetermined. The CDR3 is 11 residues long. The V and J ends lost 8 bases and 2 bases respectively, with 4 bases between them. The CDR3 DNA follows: TGTGCCAGCCGCGCCTACAATGAGCAGTTCTTC. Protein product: CASRAYNEQFF.

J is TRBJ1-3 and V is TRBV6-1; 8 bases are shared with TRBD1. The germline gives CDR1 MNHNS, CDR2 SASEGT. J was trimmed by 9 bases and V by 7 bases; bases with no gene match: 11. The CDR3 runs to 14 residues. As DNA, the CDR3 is TGTGCCAGCACCAGGGGGCAACGTCAGCTCACCATATATTTT. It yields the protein CASTRGQRQLTIYF.

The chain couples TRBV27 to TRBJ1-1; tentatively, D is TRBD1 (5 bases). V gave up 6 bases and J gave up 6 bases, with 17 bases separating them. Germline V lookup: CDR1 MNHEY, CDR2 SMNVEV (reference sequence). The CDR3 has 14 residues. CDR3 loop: CASSPWGPSPEAFF. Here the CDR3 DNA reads TGTGCCAGCAGCCCATGGGGCCCGAGCCCTGAAGCTTTCTTT.

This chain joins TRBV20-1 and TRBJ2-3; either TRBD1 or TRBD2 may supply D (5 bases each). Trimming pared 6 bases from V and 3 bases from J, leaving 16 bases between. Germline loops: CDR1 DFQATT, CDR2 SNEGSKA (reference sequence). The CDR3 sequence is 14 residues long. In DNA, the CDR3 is TGCAGTGCCCCCCAGGGAGATGGTACAGATACGCAGTATTTT. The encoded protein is CSAPQGDGTDTQYF.

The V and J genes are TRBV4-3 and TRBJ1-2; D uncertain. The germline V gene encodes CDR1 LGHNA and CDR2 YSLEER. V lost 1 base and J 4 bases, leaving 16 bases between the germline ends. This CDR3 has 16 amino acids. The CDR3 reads CASSQGRQDATYGYTF. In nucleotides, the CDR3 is TGCGCCAGCAGCCAAGGTCGACAAGACGCTACCTATGGCTACACCTTC.